This T cell receptor beta chain was identified during a study of Ad26.COV2.S vaccination and SARS-CoV-2 variants. The protocol was immunoSEQ multiplex PCR, while the TCRdb copy is restricted to in-frame clones and leaves out a portion. The sample contains about 460,000 clones, 89% of which appear only once. Treatment described: 15 to 20 received Ad26.COV2.S at low or high dose, single or two shots; 5 received placebo; per-sample allocation not given. Samples analyzed were those drawn on day 63 after the first vaccine or placebo injection. Trimming cost V 8 bases and J 3 bases, with 11 bases left between them. Per the germline V gene, CDR1 is MGHRA and CDR2 is YSYEKL. The CDR3 extends over 14 amino acids.

V usage is TRBV4-1 and J usage is TRBJ2-6, with unresolved D. The source of this sequence is a person aged 18 to 65 who received the Ad26.COV2.S COVID-19 vaccine or a placebo. The sequenced sample was peripheral blood, obtained in a trial of Ad26.COV2.S vaccine versus placebo. The CDR3: CASGMTYGANVLTF. In nucleotides, the CDR3 is TGCGCCAGCGGCATGACCTATGGGGCCAACGTCCTGACTTTC.